Listed here is a single T cell receptor (beta chain). What it binds is not known. The CDR3 extends over 18 amino acids. The V gene's germline CDR1 is SGDLS and CDR2 YYNGEE. Germline trimming cut 0 bases from V and 0 bases from J; bases unmatched to any gene: 8. Sequenced by immunoSEQ multiplex PCR; TCRdb stores in-frame clones only, minus some. Here the sample spans roughly 170,000 clones, around 82% being singletons. The entry originates in a study of cytomegalovirus exposure and HLA in healthy donors. Study-wide results and limits: First-cohort TCR clusters were later found to tend to co-occur in the approximately 120 validation repertoires.

This receptor was obtained from a woman aged 18-29 years in good health and CMV-seropositive. Input material: PBMCs. V is TRBV9 and J is TRBJ2-1; 8 nucleotides line up with TRBD2. This CDR3 reads CASSVASPGGASYNEQFF. The CDR3 region has the DNA TGTGCCAGCAGCGTAGCTTCCCCCGGGGGGGCCTCCTACAATGAGCAGTTCTTC.